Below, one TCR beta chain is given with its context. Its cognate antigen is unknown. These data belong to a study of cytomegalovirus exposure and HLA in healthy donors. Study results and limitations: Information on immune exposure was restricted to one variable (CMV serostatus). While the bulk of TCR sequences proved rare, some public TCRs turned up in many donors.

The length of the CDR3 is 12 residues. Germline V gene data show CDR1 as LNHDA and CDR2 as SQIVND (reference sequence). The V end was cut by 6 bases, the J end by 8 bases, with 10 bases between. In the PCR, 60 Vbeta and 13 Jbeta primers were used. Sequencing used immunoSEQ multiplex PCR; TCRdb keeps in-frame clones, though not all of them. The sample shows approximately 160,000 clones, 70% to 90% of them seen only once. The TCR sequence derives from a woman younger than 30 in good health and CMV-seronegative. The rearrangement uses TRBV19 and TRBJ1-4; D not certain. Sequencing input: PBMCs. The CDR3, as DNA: TGTGCCAGTAGCGGAGACTGGGAAAAACTGTTTTTT. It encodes CASSGDWEKLFF.